This T cell receptor (beta chain) appears in the sequencing data of a study of CD8+ T cells in alopecia areata. Findings and limits, study-wide: Sequenced scalp T cells also include alphabeta T cells resident in normal skin. The study found higher clonality in lesional than normal scalp, especially in alopecia totalis/universalis.

The authors extracted RNA and reverse transcribed it into cDNA as the sequencing template. Sequencing used immunoSEQ multiplex PCR; TCRdb keeps in-frame clones, though not all of them. The data hold some 120,000 clones, with approximately 47% observed a single time. As part of sample collection, lesional scalp punch biopsies and peripheral blood were taken from alopecia areata patients. Sorted out of PBMCs were CD4+ T cells and CD8+ T cells. A remark on this clone: Its antigen is not known.

Unmatched junction bases numbered 12, after V lost 5 bases and J lost 5 bases. In germline, CDR1 is GTSNPN, CDR2 SVGIG (reference sequence). CDR3 size: 16 residues. This receptor was identified in a human donor with alopecia areata. This chain links TRBV30 with TRBJ2-5; 12 bases match TRBD2. The specimen sequenced was NKG2D-low CD8+ T cells sorted from blood. CDR3 residues: CAWAVLAGGHGETQYF. The CDR3 DNA reads as TGTGCCTGGGCAGTCCTAGCGGGAGGGCATGGTGAGACCCAGTACTTC.